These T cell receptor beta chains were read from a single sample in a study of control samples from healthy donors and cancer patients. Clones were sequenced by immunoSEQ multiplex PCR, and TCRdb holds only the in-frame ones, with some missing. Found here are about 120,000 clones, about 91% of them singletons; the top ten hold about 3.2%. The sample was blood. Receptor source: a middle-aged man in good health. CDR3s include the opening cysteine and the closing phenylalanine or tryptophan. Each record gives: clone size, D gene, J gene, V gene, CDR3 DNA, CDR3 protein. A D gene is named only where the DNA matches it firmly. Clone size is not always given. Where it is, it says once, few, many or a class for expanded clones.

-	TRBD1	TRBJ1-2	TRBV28	TGTGCCAGCAGTTTCCGGGACAGGGGCTACACCTTC	CASSFRDRGYTF
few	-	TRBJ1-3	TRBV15	TGTGCCACCAGCCTTGACGGAAACTCTGGAAACACCATATATTTT	CATSLDGNSGNTIYF
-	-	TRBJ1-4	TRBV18	TGTGCCAGCTCACGCGGGACGGTAGAAAAACTGTTTTTT	CASSRGTVEKLFF
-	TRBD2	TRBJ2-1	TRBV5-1	TGCGCCAGCAGCCCCACTAGCGGGGGGGCCGATGAGCAGTTCTTC	CASSPTSGGADEQFF
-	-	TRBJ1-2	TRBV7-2	TGTGCCAGCAACCGACCCGATTCCTATGGCTACACCTTC	CASNRPDSYGYTF
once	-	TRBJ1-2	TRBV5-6	TGTGCCAGCAGCTTGGGCCCGAGGGTAGAATACGGCTACACCTTC	CASSLGPRVEYGYTF
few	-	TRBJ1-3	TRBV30	TGTGCCTGGAGTGTAAACAGGTTGGGAGGAAACACCATATATTTT	CAWSVNRLGGNTIYF
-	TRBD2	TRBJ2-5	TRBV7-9	TGTGCCAGCAGCCCGTCCCCGTCGGCGGGGGGGAGGAAAGAGACCCAGTACTTC	CASSPSPSAGGRKETQYF
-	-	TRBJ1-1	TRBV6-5	TGTGCCAGCAAAGCGAACACTGAAGCTTTCTTT	CASKANTEAFF
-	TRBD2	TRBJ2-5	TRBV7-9	TGTGCCAGCAGCCGCAATAGCGGGGGCCTCCAAGAGACCCAGTACTTC	CASSRNSGGLQETQYF
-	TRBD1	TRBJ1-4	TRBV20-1	TGCAGTGCTAGTAACAGGGGTGGTGAAAAACTGTTTTTT	CSASNRGGEKLFF
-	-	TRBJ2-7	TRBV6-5	TGTGGGGTATTACAGGGGAGGTACGAGCAGTACTTC	CGVLQGRYEQYF
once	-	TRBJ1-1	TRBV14	TGTGCCAGCAGCTTCCGGGTTCATCCTGGCGCTTTCTTT	CASSFRVHPGAFF
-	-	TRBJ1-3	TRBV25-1	TGTGCCAGCAGTGACAGCAAAAACACCATATATTTT	CASSDSKNTIYF